These 10 T cell receptor beta chains share one sample of origin, sequenced in a study of human T cells and chemical hapten exposure (dated by TCRdb to 2020 to 2023). To prepare the library, RACE was applied. Sequencer: NextSeq 500. The public reads were run again by TCRdb, first through fastp at Q25 and then through MiXCR, and only productive beta chains were kept. CDR3 protein duplicates are merged, each entry listing the most common genes and DNA. For this sample the table gives tens of thousands of distinct CDR3 sequences, of which about a tenth were detected only once. More than 10% of the sample is taken by the ten largest. Explained via the paper, the time point label denotes: patch test 1, 2 weeks after DPC sensitization. The treatment or condition tag for this specimen amounts to: therapeutic diphenylcyclopropenone sensitization with weekly scalp DPC. The sequences come from whole blood, collected in connection with sensitization to the hapten diphenylcyclopropenone (DPC). The source is a woman aged 40 to 50 with alopecia areata. Some clones in this sample may be carry-over from other donors' samples.

At least ten counts were recorded for this clonotype. This chain links TRBV3-1 with TRBJ2-2, with 8 positions matching TRBD1. The CDR3 sequence is 14 residues long. V was pared by 5 bases and J by 7 bases, with 6 bases of the junction left unmatched. Germline V lookup: CDR1 LGHDT, CDR2 YNNKEL (reference sequence). CDR3 sequence reads: CASSYRQGIGELFF. The CDR3 nucleotides are TGTGCCAGCAGCTACAGACAGGGGATCGGGGAGCTGTTTTTT.

V and J are TRBV4-1 and TRBJ1-1; 7 bases map to TRBD1. This CDR3 has 14 amino acids. V lost 2 bases and J lost 6; bases outside the gene matches: 6. Germline CDR1 is MGHRA and CDR2 is YSYEKL. CDR3 sequence: CASSQPWDSPEAFF. For the CDR3, the DNA is TGCGCCAGCAGCCAACCCTGGGACAGTCCTGAAGCTTTCTTT.

As concerns this clonotype: A much bigger clone sits one base away, suggesting this may be a read error. The chain has TRBV12-3 or TRBV12-4 and TRBJ1-1; 7 bases align to TRBD1. The CDR3 totals 13 residues. Germline trimming cut 3 bases from V and 10 bases from J; bases unmatched to any gene: 8. The CDR3 sequence: CASSFATGIGAFF. The CDR3 nucleotides read TGTGCCAGCAGTTTTGCGACAGGGATTGGAGCTTTCTTT.

This clonotype was seen ten or more times. This chain connects TRBV9 to TRBJ2-7, with a tentative D call TRBD2 (6 bases). Germline V gene sequence: CDR1 SGDLS, CDR2 YYNGEE. V gave up 4 bases and J gave up 9 bases, with 17 bases separating them. The CDR3 runs 13 residues. The CDR3 DNA reads as TGTGCCAGCAGCACCGGCGGGGTCGGACCGCAGTACTTC. Translation: CASSTGGVGPQYF.

This clonotype was picked up a small number of times. The chain links TRBV10-3 to TRBJ2-7; D uncertain. This CDR3 spans 12 amino acids. With 3 bases removed from V and 1 base from J, the gap between germline ends came to 4 bases. Per germline, CDR1 ENHRY and CDR2 SYGVKD. The CDR3 loop reads CAISERSYEQYF. The CDR3 bases are TGTGCCATCAGTGAACGTTCCTACGAGCAGTACTTC.

Only a few counts were recorded for this clonotype. The chain recombines TRBV23-1 with TRBJ2-7; 8 bases agree with TRBD1. TRBV23-1 is recorded as an ORF, its role being uncertain. This CDR3 region has 16 residues. J lost 5 bases, V lost 0 bases, and 9 bases had no gene match. CDR3 amino acids: CASSQSDRERTHEQYF. The CDR3, as DNA: TGCGCCAGCAGTCAATCGGACAGGGAGCGAACTCACGAGCAGTACTTC.

At least ten counts were recorded for this clonotype. The rearrangement uses TRBV15 and TRBJ1-4, with 8 bases fitting TRBD1. CDR1 is LNHNV, CDR2 YYDKDF, per germline (reference sequence). CDR3 size: 15 residues. V was clipped by 3 bases and J by 3 bases; unmatched bases: 3. The chain's CDR3 is CATSRLTGANEKLFF. The CDR3 nucleotides are TGTGCCACCAGCAGGTTGACAGGGGCTAATGAAAAACTGTTTTTT.

There are many counts of this clonotype. The chain has TRBV29-1 and TRBJ2-3; no definite D call. There are 15 residues in the CDR3. CDR1 and CDR2 (germline): SQVTM, ANQGSEA. The germline V and J ends were trimmed by 3 bases and 6 bases, with 19 bases remaining between them. CDR3 sequence (DNA): TGCAGCGTTGAGGGGTCCTACGATTCTTGGGATACGCAGTATTTT. Translating gives CSVEGSYDSWDTQYF.

This clonotype showed up many times. V is TRBV20-1 and J is TRBJ2-3, with unresolved D. V lost 3 bases to trimming and J lost 4 bases, with 8 bases between them. This CDR3 comprises 12 residues. Per the germline V gene, CDR1 is DFQATT and CDR2 is SNEGSKA (reference sequence). The chain's CDR3 is CSARRTADTQYF. The CDR3 bases are TGCAGTGCTAGGAGGACGGCAGATACGCAGTATTTT.

This clonotype was observed many times. The chain combines TRBV28 with TRBJ2-3; 9 bases line up with TRBD1. V lost 6 bases to trimming and J lost 3 bases; unmatched junction nucleotides: 7. Germline CDR1 MDHEN, CDR2 SYDVKM. The CDR3 has 15 amino acids. CDR3 in DNA: TGTGCCAGCAGCCCCTACAGGGGGCGGACAGATACGCAGTATTTT. It codes for CASSPYRGRTDTQYF.